This record covers a single T cell receptor beta chain. The sample comes from a study of control samples from healthy donors and cancer patients. The CDR3 runs to 12 residues. Trimming cost V 7 bases and J 4 bases; bases outside gene matches: 1. CDR1 MGHDK and CDR2 SYGVNS come from the germline V gene. The table came from immunoSEQ multiplex PCR; TCRdb's copy has only in-frame clones and leaves some out. The top ten hold about a sixth of the sample, which has over 75,000 clones, 91% seen once. Sequencing was done on a sample of blood. This TCR came from a young man in good health. The chain carries TRBV25-1 and TRBJ1-1, with TRBD1 matching 9 bases. This CDR3 reads CASKTGGTEAFF. The CDR3 DNA follows: TGTGCCAGCAAGACAGGGGGCACTGAAGCTTTCTTT.